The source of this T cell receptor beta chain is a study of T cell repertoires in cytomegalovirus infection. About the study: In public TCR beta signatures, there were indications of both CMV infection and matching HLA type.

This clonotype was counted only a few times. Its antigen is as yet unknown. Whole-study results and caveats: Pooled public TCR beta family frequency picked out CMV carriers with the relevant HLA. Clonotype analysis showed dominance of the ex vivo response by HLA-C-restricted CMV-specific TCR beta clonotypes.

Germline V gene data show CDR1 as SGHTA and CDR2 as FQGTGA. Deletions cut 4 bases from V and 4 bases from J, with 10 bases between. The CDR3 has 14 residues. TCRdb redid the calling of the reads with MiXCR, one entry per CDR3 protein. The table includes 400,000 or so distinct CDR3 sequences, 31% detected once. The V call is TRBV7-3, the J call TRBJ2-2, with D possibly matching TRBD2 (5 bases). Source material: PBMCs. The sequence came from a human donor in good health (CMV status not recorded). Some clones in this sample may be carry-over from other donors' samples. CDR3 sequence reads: CASSSAGPTGELFF. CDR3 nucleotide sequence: TGTGCCAGCAGCTCGGCGGGCCCCACCGGGGAGCTGTTTTTT.